Listed below are T cell receptor beta chains from one sample, sequenced in a study of T cell responses to AZD1222 COVID-19 vaccine. Profiling relied on immunoSEQ multiplex PCR, and the TCRdb table lists in-frame clones only, not all of them. The sample comprises fewer than 150,000 clones, roughly nine tenths of which are singletons, and 3.4% rests with the top ten. Sample: peripheral blood, taken on day 0 of AZD1222 vaccination. The receptors were gathered from an adult in good health. Each CDR3 is given with its conserved first and last residue. Each record gives: D gene, clone size, J gene, V gene, CDR3 DNA, CDR3 protein. The D gene is left open where the match is weak. Clone sizes are given selectively: once, few, many, or a class where the clone is expanded.

D: NA
size: once
J: TRBJ1-3
V: TRBV10-3
DNA: TGTGCCATCAGTGAGAGGCCGACCTCTGGAAACACCATATATTTT
CDR3: CAISERPTSGNTIYF

D: NA
size: NA
J: TRBJ1-4
V: TRBV21-1
DNA: TGTGCCAGCCGCCCGGGACAGCGAGCAACTAATGAAAAACTGTTTTTT
CDR3: CASRPGQRATNEKLFF

D: NA
size: NA
J: TRBJ1-1
V: TRBV12-5
DNA: TGTGCTAGTGGTTTGTTCGACACTGAAGCTTTCTTT
CDR3: CASGLFDTEAFF

D: TRBD1
size: NA
J: TRBJ2-7
V: TRBV5-6
DNA: TGTGCCAGCAGCTCCAGACAGGGAATACCCTACGAGCAGTACTTC
CDR3: CASSSRQGIPYEQYF

D: TRBD2
size: NA
J: TRBJ2-1
V: TRBV27
DNA: TGTGCCAGCAGACCGCGACTAGCGGGAGTCGACGAGCAGTTCTTC
CDR3: CASRPRLAGVDEQFF

D: NA
size: once
J: TRBJ1-2
V: TRBV30
DNA: TGTGCCTGGCGGGGGGCACACGGCTACACCTTC
CDR3: CAWRGAHGYTF

D: NA
size: NA
J: TRBJ2-1
V: TRBV5-4
DNA: TGTGCCAGCAGCCCAGGTGTGTGGGGGACCTCCTACAATGAGCAGTTCTTC
CDR3: CASSPGVWGTSYNEQFF

D: NA
size: NA
J: TRBJ2-1
V: TRBV5-1
DNA: TGCGCCAGCAGCCCTGGGGGCTACAATGAGCAGTTCTTC
CDR3: CASSPGGYNEQFF

D: TRBD2
size: NA
J: TRBJ2-1
V: TRBV4-3
DNA: TGCGCCAGCAGCCCCGTACGGAGCGGGACCTACAATGAGCAGTTCTTC
CDR3: CASSPVRSGTYNEQFF

D: NA
size: once
J: TRBJ2-3
V: TRBV3-1/TRBV3-2
DNA: TGTGCCAGCAGCCAAGAAGGGGGACCTAATACGCAGTATTTT
CDR3: CASSQEGGPNTQYF

D: TRBD1
size: NA
J: TRBJ1-2
V: TRBV9
DNA: TGTGCCAGCAGCGCGCTAGACGGAGGGACAGTCTATGGCTACACCTTC
CDR3: CASSALDGGTVYGYTF

D: NA
size: NA
J: TRBJ1-1
V: TRBV10-3
DNA: TGTGCCATCAGCCAGAGCACTGAAGCTTTCTTT
CDR3: CAISQSTEAFF

D: NA
size: NA
J: TRBJ2-1
V: TRBV5-5
DNA: TGTGCCAGCAGCTCGGCCGGGAATGAGCAGTTCTTC
CDR3: CASSSAGNEQFF

D: NA
size: NA
J: TRBJ1-1
V: TRBV5-8
DNA: TGTGCCAGCAGCTTGGAAGAAGGCCGAATGAACACTGAAGCTTTCTTT
CDR3: CASSLEEGRMNTEAFF

D: NA
size: NA
J: TRBJ1-2
V: TRBV6-1
DNA: TGTGCCAGCAGTTCGGACAGAGCTAACTATGGCTACACCTTC
CDR3: CASSSDRANYGYTF

D: NA
size: NA
J: TRBJ1-2
V: TRBV18
DNA: TGTGCCAGCTCACCAATCGGAGCTGAGGGCTACACCTTC
CDR3: CASSPIGAEGYTF

D: NA
size: NA
J: TRBJ1-6
V: TRBV12-3/TRBV12-4
DNA: TGTGCCAGCAGTTTAACCGGATTGACCCTCCACTTT
CDR3: CASSLTGLTLHF

D: TRBD2
size: few
J: TRBJ2-1
V: TRBV7-2
DNA: TGTGCCAGCAGCGGTACCCCGGGACTACTCTACAATGAGCAGTTCTTC
CDR3: CASSGTPGLLYNEQFF

D: TRBD2
size: NA
J: TRBJ2-3
V: TRBV13
DNA: TGTGCCAGCAGCTGGACTAGCGGGGGGAACATAGGCCCTGGCACAGATACGCAGTATTTT
CDR3: CASSWTSGGNIGPGTDTQYF

D: NA
size: once
J: TRBJ2-7
V: TRBV18
DNA: TGTGCCAGCTCATACGGGGGTACCTACGAGCAGTACTTC
CDR3: CASSYGGTYEQYF

D: TRBD1
size: NA
J: TRBJ1-4
V: TRBV30
DNA: TGTGCCTGGGGGGGACAGGGAGGTGAAAAACTGTTTTTT
CDR3: CAWGGQGGEKLFF

D: NA
size: NA
J: TRBJ2-1
V: TRBV12-3/TRBV12-4
DNA: TGTGCCAGCAGCCCTCAGAATGAGCAGTTCTTC
CDR3: CASSPQNEQFF

D: TRBD2
size: once
J: TRBJ2-7
V: TRBV9
DNA: TGTGCCAGCAGTACGGGGCGGGAGACCTACGAGCAGTACTTC
CDR3: CASSTGRETYEQYF

D: NA
size: NA
J: TRBJ1-1
V: TRBV5-1
DNA: TGCGCCAGCAGCACCGGACAGAGCACTGAAGCTTTCTTT
CDR3: CASSTGQSTEAFF

D: NA
size: NA
J: TRBJ2-7
V: TRBV27
DNA: TGTGCCAGCAGTCGACAGGGAGGACTATCCTACGAGCAGTACTTC
CDR3: CASSRQGGLSYEQYF

D: NA
size: NA
J: TRBJ1-1
V: TRBV5-1
DNA: TGCGCCAGCAGCGTCACAATGAACACTGAAGCTTTCTTT
CDR3: CASSVTMNTEAFF

D: TRBD2
size: NA
J: TRBJ2-1
V: TRBV5-6
DNA: TGTGCCAGCAGGACTGAGAAGACACCGGGACTAGCGGTGACCAATGAGCAGTTCTTC
CDR3: CASRTEKTPGLAVTNEQFF

D: TRBD2
size: once
J: TRBJ2-7
V: TRBV15
DNA: TGTGCCACCAGCAGCGGGCTAGCGGGAGCCTACGAGCAGTACTTC
CDR3: CATSSGLAGAYEQYF

D: TRBD2
size: NA
J: TRBJ2-1
V: TRBV6-4
DNA: TGTGCCAGCAGTGAAGAGCGGGATCGTGAGCAGTTCTTC
CDR3: CASSEERDREQFF

D: TRBD2
size: NA
J: TRBJ2-1
V: TRBV2
DNA: TGTGCCAGCAGTGCAGTAGGCGGGGGGGTTTTGGGCAATGAGCAGTTCTTC
CDR3: CASSAVGGGVLGNEQFF

D: NA
size: NA
J: TRBJ2-3
V: TRBV6-6
DNA: TGTGCCAGCACCGTCGGAACAGATACGCAGTATTTT
CDR3: CASTVGTDTQYF

D: TRBD2
size: once
J: TRBJ2-5
V: TRBV30
DNA: TGTGCCTGGAGTCTAGCGGCTCGGGAGACCCAGTACTTC
CDR3: CAWSLAARETQYF

D: NA
size: NA
J: TRBJ1-2
V: TRBV4-2
DNA: TGTGCCAGCAGCCAAGAGCGGTGGGGAACGAACTATGGCTACACCTTC
CDR3: CASSQERWGTNYGYTF

D: NA
size: NA
J: TRBJ2-3
V: TRBV7-6
DNA: TGTGCCAGCAGCTTAGTCCCATCGCCCCCTCCTGAGGCGCAGTATTTT
CDR3: CASSLVPSPPPEAQYF

D: TRBD1
size: NA
J: TRBJ2-1
V: TRBV20-1
DNA: TGCAGTGCTAGTCAGACAGGGGTCAATGAGCAGTTCTTC
CDR3: CSASQTGVNEQFF

D: TRBD1
size: NA
J: TRBJ1-1
V: TRBV5-4
DNA: TGTGCCAGCAGCTTCGGACAGGGGGTTTCCACTGAAGCTTTCTTT
CDR3: CASSFGQGVSTEAFF

D: TRBD1
size: NA
J: TRBJ1-5
V: TRBV19
DNA: TGTGCCAGTAGTGGGGACAGGGGATCGCGGGGCAATCAGCCCCAGCATTTT
CDR3: CASSGDRGSRGNQPQHF

D: TRBD2
size: NA
J: TRBJ2-3
V: TRBV6-4
DNA: TGTGCCAGCTCCCGAGGGGGACTAGGCACAGATACGCAGTATTTT
CDR3: CASSRGGLGTDTQYF

D: NA
size: NA
J: TRBJ1-6
V: TRBV7-2
DNA: TGTGCCAGCAGCTTAATCGCTTCGGCAGTGGGCAATTCACCCCTCCACTTT
CDR3: CASSLIASAVGNSPLHF

D: NA
size: NA
J: TRBJ1-3
V: TRBV6-6
DNA: TGTGCCAGCAGTCAGCTTTCGAGGGCTGGAAACACCATATATTTT
CDR3: CASSQLSRAGNTIYF

D: NA
size: NA
J: TRBJ2-7
V: TRBV27
DNA: TGTGCCAGCAGTTTATCACCAGTGCCCTACGAGCAGTACTTC
CDR3: CASSLSPVPYEQYF

D: TRBD1
size: NA
J: TRBJ1-6
V: TRBV2
DNA: TGTGCCAGCAGTGTACAGACAGGGGGGCGTAATTCACCCCTCCACTTT
CDR3: CASSVQTGGRNSPLHF

D: TRBD2
size: NA
J: TRBJ2-7
V: TRBV11-2
DNA: TGTGCCAGCAGCTTAGATCCCCGGGAGGCGACCTACGAGCAGTACTTC
CDR3: CASSLDPREATYEQYF

D: TRBD1
size: NA
J: TRBJ1-1
V: TRBV5-4
DNA: TGTGCCAGCAGGCCGGGGACAGCGAACACTGAAGCTTTCTTT
CDR3: CASRPGTANTEAFF

D: NA
size: NA
J: TRBJ1-5
V: TRBV25-1
DNA: TGTGCCAGCAGTGAATGGGGTAGGCCCCAGCATTTT
CDR3: CASSEWGRPQHF

D: NA
size: NA
J: TRBJ1-1
V: TRBV5-1
DNA: TGCGCCAGCAGCTTCGGACAGACGTTGAACACTGAGGCTTTCTTT
CDR3: CASSFGQTLNTEAFF

D: NA
size: NA
J: TRBJ1-1
V: TRBV19
DNA: TGTGCCAGTAGTTCATTAGGGGGTTCTGAAGCTTTCTTT
CDR3: CASSSLGGSEAFF

D: TRBD2
size: NA
J: TRBJ2-3
V: TRBV6-4
DNA: TGTGCCAGCCCGCGGCAGCCCGAAGGGACTAGCGGGAAGCCAGATACGCAGTATTTT
CDR3: CASPRQPEGTSGKPDTQYF